The 32 T cell receptor beta chains below all came from one sample that was sequenced in a study of CD8+ T cells in alopecia areata. cDNA reverse transcribed from extracted RNA served as the sequencing template. Sequenced by immunoSEQ multiplex PCR; TCRdb stores in-frame clones only, minus some. The sample records 110,000 or so clones, almost 60% being singletons. Sequenced material: CD8+ T cells sorted from blood. These receptors originate from a human donor in good health.

The V call is TRBV28, the J call TRBJ1-4; the match to TRBD1 covers 8 bases. With 5 bases clipped from V and 2 bases from J, the junction kept 1 base outside the gene matches. CDR3 length: 14 amino acids. The germline V gene encodes CDR1 MDHEN and CDR2 SYDVKM. The CDR3 is CASSRDRTNEKLFF. For the CDR3, the DNA is TGTGCCAGCAGTAGGGACAGGACTAATGAAAAACTGTTTTTT. Full variable domain (missing parts from reference TRBV28 and TRBJ1-4): DVKVTQSSRYLVKRTGEKVFLECVQDMDHENMFWYRQDPGLGLRLIYFSYDVKMKEKGDIPEGYSVSREKKERFSLILESASTNQTSMYLCASSRDRTNEKLFFGSGTQLSVL.

This clone was detected once. The rearrangement joins TRBV6-5 to TRBJ1-1; D is possibly TRBD1 (5 bases). Trimming stripped 2 bases from V and 1 base from J, with 8 bases between. CDR3 length equals 14 residues. The germline gives CDR1 MNHEY, CDR2 SVGAGI. CDR3 DNA sequence: TGTGCCAGCAGTTACGAACAGGAGAACACTGAAGCTTTCTTT. It codes for CASSYEQENTEAFF.

The chain couples TRBV5-4 to TRBJ2-1; tentatively, D is TRBD1 or TRBD2 (6 bases each). Per the germline V gene, CDR1 is SGHNT and CDR2 is YYREEE (reference sequence). Trimming left V 3 bases short and J 1 base short, with 11 bases between. CDR3 size: 15 residues. In DNA, the CDR3 is TGTGCCAGCAGCTCGGAGGGGGGATCCTACAATGAGCAGTTCTTC. Translated, it gives CASSSEGGSYNEQFF. The variable domain in full, completed from reference TRBV5-4 and TRBJ2-1, reads ETGVTQSPTHLIKTRGQQVTLRCSSQSGHNTVSWYQQALGQGPQFIFQYYREEENGRGNFPPRFSGLQFPNYSSELNVNALELDDSALYLCASSSEGGSYNEQFFGPGTRLTVL.

In its sample, this clone was seen many times. This sample also contains other DNA sequences that code for the same CDR3. The rearrangement links TRBV7-9 to TRBJ1-4, with 7 bases aligning to TRBD1. This CDR3 spans 14 amino acids. The germline CDR1 and CDR2 sequences are SEHNR and FQNEAQ (reference sequence). Trimming at V came to 3 bases and at J to 3 bases, leaving 1 base not matched to a gene. This CDR3 reads CASSLGQSNEKLFF. As DNA, the CDR3 is TGTGCCAGCAGCTTGGGACAGTCTAATGAAAAACTGTTTTTT.

The chain uses TRBV28 and TRBJ2-3, with a tentative D call TRBD2 (6 bases). The CDR3 is 15 amino acids. Germline V gives CDR1 MDHEN, CDR2 SYDVKM. V was pared by 2 bases and J by 4 bases, with 13 bases between. In nucleotides, the CDR3 is TGTGCCAGCAGTTTACTTGCGGGGACCTCAGATACGCAGTATTTT. Translated: CASSLLAGTSDTQYF.

The chain combines TRBV7-8 with TRBJ2-3; D tentatively fits TRBD1 or TRBD2 (5 bases each). V was clipped by 3 bases and J by 1 base, with 14 bases between them. This CDR3 spans 16 amino acids. Germline V lookup: CDR1 SGHVS, CDR2 FQNEAQ. This CDR3 reads CASSFAAQGGTDTQYF. CDR3 nucleotides: TGTGCCAGCAGCTTCGCCGCCCAGGGAGGCACAGATACGCAGTATTTT.

This clone was found a few times. The rearrangement uses TRBV13 and TRBJ1-2, with 12 bases that match TRBD1. The germline CDR1 and CDR2 sequences are PRHDT and FYEKMQ (reference sequence). V lost 5 bases, J lost 3 bases, and 10 bases stayed unmatched. This CDR3 region has 17 residues. The CDR3 DNA reads TGTGCCAGCAGCGCCGGGACAGGGGGCAGTCGCTACTATGGCTACACCTTC. Translation: CASSAGTGGSRYYGYTF.

Comments on this clone: The same CDR3 arises from other DNA sequences in this sample as well. V is TRBV5-6 and J is TRBJ1-5; D not resolved. Germline V gene sequence: CDR1 SGHDT, CDR2 YYEEEE. Trimming removed 0 bases at V and 4 bases at J, with 5 bases between. The length of the CDR3 is 13 residues. CDR3 bases: TGTGCCAGCAGCTTGGCAGGAAATCAGCCCCAGCATTTT. It specifies CASSLAGNQPQHF.

The gene calls are TRBV13 and TRBJ2-1; no firm D call. Germline CDR1 PRHDT, CDR2 FYEKMQ (reference sequence). Trimming removed 2 bases at V and 8 bases at J, with 4 bases between. The CDR3 is 11 amino acids. CDR3 loop: CASSLSHEQFF. The DNA of the CDR3 is TGTGCCAGCAGCTTAAGCCATGAGCAGTTCTTC.

This chain uses TRBV13 with TRBJ2-5, with no clear D. CDR1 is PRHDT, CDR2 FYEKMQ, per germline (reference sequence). The CDR3 is made up of 16 amino acids. Trimming removed 0 bases at V and 7 bases at J, with 18 bases between. The CDR3 sequence is CASSLGRSSAERTQYF. The CDR3 bases are TGTGCCAGCAGCTTAGGCCGTTCCAGCGCCGAAAGGACCCAGTACTTC. Full variable domain (outside the CDR3, taken from reference TRBV13 and TRBJ2-5): AAGVIQSPRHLIKEKRETATLKCYPIPRHDTVYWYQQGPGQDPQFLISFYEKMQSDKGSIPDRFSAQQFSDYHSELNMSSLELGDSALYFCASSLGRSSAERTQYFGPGTRLLVL.

The chain joins TRBV27 to TRBJ1-2, with TRBD1 as a possible D gene (5 bases). Germline assignment: CDR1 MNHEY and CDR2 SMNVEV (reference sequence). The germline V and J ends were trimmed by 5 bases and 0 bases, with 13 bases remaining between them. This CDR3 contains 15 residues. As DNA, the CDR3 is TGTGCCAGCAGTCCCGACAGTTATGCTAACTATGGCTACACCTTC. Protein sequence: CASSPDSYANYGYTF.

In its sample, this clone was seen once. V and J are TRBV29-1 and TRBJ1-1; D gene ambiguous. Between the trimmed V and J ends, which lost 2 bases and 5 bases, there was a span of 3 bases. The CDR3 covers 10 residues. The germline V gene encodes CDR1 SQVTM and CDR2 ANQGSEA. The CDR3 DNA reads as TGCAGCGTTGAACAGACTGAAGCTTTCTTT. This gives the protein CSVEQTEAFF.

The gene calls are TRBV15 and TRBJ2-5; D is undetermined. Trimming cost V 1 base and J 4 bases, with 1 base left between them. This CDR3 is built from 11 residues. CDR1 LNHNV and CDR2 YYDKDF come from the germline V gene (reference sequence). The CDR3 here is CATSRGETQYF. In DNA, the CDR3 is TGTGCCACCAGCAGAGGAGAGACCCAGTACTTC.

In this sample, this clone turned up a few times. The CDR3 spells CASSPLGSGGAYEQYF. The CDR3 DNA sequence: TGTGCCAGCAGCCCACTCGGCTCCGGGGGCGCCTACGAGCAGTACTTC. The chain carries TRBV5-6 and TRBJ2-7; the D gene could be TRBD1 or TRBD2 (6 bases each). Per the germline V gene, CDR1 is SGHDT and CDR2 is YYEEEE. This CDR3 region has 16 residues. V was shortened by 4 bases and J by 2 bases, with 19 bases between the two germline ends.

The rearrangement uses TRBV11-2 and TRBJ1-1; TRBD1 aligns across 10 bases. The CDR3 covers 17 residues. Per the germline V gene, CDR1 is SGHAT and CDR2 is FQNNGV. V trimming: 5 bases; J trimming: 6 bases; junction bases outside the gene matches: 15. In nucleotides, the CDR3 is TGTGCCAGCAGCCCCCGCTTGGGACAGGGGTTGATTGCTGAAGCTTTCTTT. Residues: CASSPRLGQGLIAEAFF. The complete variable domain, with remaining parts taken from reference TRBV11-2 and TRBJ1-1, reads EAGVAQSPRYKIIEKRQSVAFWCNPISGHATLYWYQQILGQGPKLLIQFQNNGVVDDSQLPKDRFSAERLKGVDSTLKIQPAKLEDSAVYLCASSPRLGQGLIAEAFFGQGTRLTVV.

This clone was observed a handful of times. The chain joins TRBV5-1 to TRBJ2-1; 9 nucleotides line up with TRBD2. CDR1 is SGHRS and CDR2 is YFSETQ in the germline V gene. The CDR3 totals 17 residues. V gave up 1 base and J gave up 2 bases; unmatched junction bases: 7. CDR3 sequence reads: CASSLLAGSAPYNEQFF. CDR3 in DNA: TGCGCCAGCAGCTTGCTAGCGGGGTCGGCCCCCTACAATGAGCAGTTCTTC.

This clone was seen a single time. The V gene is TRBV5-1, the J gene TRBJ1-1, with 7 positions matching TRBD1. The CDR3 runs to 16 residues. V was pared by 1 base and J by 3 bases, with 9 bases of the junction left unmatched. Germline CDR1 SGHRS, CDR2 YFSETQ. In DNA form, the CDR3 reads TGCGCCAGCAGCTTGTCAGGACAGGTGTGGGACACTGAAGCTTTCTTT. This sequence encodes CASSLSGQVWDTEAFF.

Worth noting for this clone: One end of the junction does not line up with germline, which may come from a read error. The chain joins TRBV4-1 to TRBJ2-7, with 8 bases matching TRBD2. Germline lookup yields CDR1 MGHRA and CDR2 YSYEKL. CDR3 length equals 16 residues. The CDR3 nucleotides read TGCGCCAGCAGTCAAGAACTCGGGGGGGGTTACTACGAGCAGTACTTC. It translates to CASSQELGGGYYEQYF.

The chain employs TRBV2 and TRBJ2-7; 12 positions agree with TRBD2. Germline assignment: CDR1 SNHLY and CDR2 FYNNEI. V gave up 3 bases and J gave up 2 bases; unmatched junction bases: 5. The CDR3 is 16 residues long. In DNA, the CDR3 is TGTGCCAGCAGTGATGGACTAGCGGGGTCAACCTACGAGCAGTACTTC. This translates into CASSDGLAGSTYEQYF.

This chain joins TRBV27 and TRBJ1-1, with 8 bases identical to TRBD1. Germline trimming cut 5 bases from V and 1 base from J; bases unmatched to any gene: 9. Per the germline V gene, CDR1 is MNHEY and CDR2 is SMNVEV (reference sequence). This CDR3 comprises 16 residues. The CDR3 region is CASSPRAGGRNTEAFF. In nucleotides, the CDR3 is TGTGCCAGCAGTCCCCGTGCAGGGGGCCGGAACACTGAAGCTTTCTTT.

The CDR3: CASGTGGQGTDYGYTF. The CDR3 DNA sequence: TGTGCCAGCGGCACCGGTGGACAGGGTACTGACTATGGCTACACCTTC. The chain employs TRBV13 and TRBJ1-2, with TRBD1 matching 8 bases. Germline V gene sequence: CDR1 PRHDT, CDR2 FYEKMQ (reference sequence). V shed 8 bases, J shed 3 bases, and the junction held 14 bases outside the gene matches. This CDR3 spans 16 amino acids.

This chain joins TRBV19 and TRBJ2-2; D is perhaps TRBD1 or TRBD2 (6 bases each). Germline-derived CDR1 and CDR2 are LNHDA and SQIVND (reference sequence). Trimming cost V 8 bases and J 4 bases, with 20 bases left between them. The CDR3 loop spans 16 amino acids. The CDR3: CASWKGGPLVTGELFF. The CDR3 nucleotides read TGTGCCAGTTGGAAGGGGGGCCCATTAGTCACCGGGGAGCTGTTTTTT.

This chain connects TRBV30 to TRBJ2-7; D gene ambiguous. CDR3 length equals 13 residues. Germline V gene data show CDR1 as GTSNPN and CDR2 as SVGIG (reference sequence). V gave up 0 bases and J gave up 5 bases, with 11 bases separating them. Here the CDR3 reads CAWSVQVQDEQYF. The CDR3 DNA reads as TGTGCCTGGAGTGTCCAAGTTCAGGACGAGCAGTACTTC.

A remark on this clone: Within the sample, other DNA sequences also encode this same CDR3. V is TRBV5-6 and J is TRBJ2-5, with D uncertain. Per the germline V gene, CDR1 is SGHDT and CDR2 is YYEEEE. V shed 3 bases and J shed 1 base, with 1 base lying between them. CDR3 size: 11 residues. CDR3 region: CASSSQETQYF. In DNA form, the CDR3 reads TGTGCCAGCAGCTCCCAAGAGACCCAGTACTTC.

The V call is TRBV2, the J call TRBJ2-6; D tentatively fits TRBD1 or TRBD2 (5 bases each). The CDR3 has 17 residues. The V and J ends lost 8 bases and 0 bases respectively, with 17 bases between them. The V gene's germline CDR1 is SNHLY and CDR2 FYNNEI. The DNA for the CDR3 is TGTGCCAGCGGGGAGAGACAGTCTTCCTCTGGGGCCAACGTCCTGACTTTC. As protein: CASGERQSSSGANVLTF.

The chain joins TRBV7-2 to TRBJ2-1; D is unclear. Per the germline V gene, CDR1 is SGHTA and CDR2 is FQGNSA. This CDR3 is 12 amino acids long. V was pared by 5 bases and J by 5 bases, with 7 bases between. The CDR3 DNA is TGTGCCAGCAGCCTTTTCCACAATGAGCAGTTCTTC. Protein sequence: CASSLFHNEQFF.

This chain connects TRBV10-3 to TRBJ2-3; D gene unclear. The CDR3 contains 14 residues. The V gene's germline CDR1 is ENHRY and CDR2 SYGVKD. The ends were cut back, 2 bases at V and 6 bases at J, with 12 bases in the middle. The CDR3 spells CAISEPSTRDTQYF. The CDR3, as DNA: TGTGCCATCAGTGAGCCCTCCACCCGGGATACGCAGTATTTT.

The CDR3 DNA reads TGCGCCAGCAGCCCAGAACACCTCGAGGGCGTCTTTGGCTACACCTTC. Its translation: CASSPEHLEGVFGYTF. V usage is TRBV4-1 and J usage is TRBJ1-2, with unresolved D. The CDR3 sequence is 16 residues long. In germline, CDR1 is MGHRA, CDR2 YSYEKL. Trimming stripped 4 bases from V and 7 bases from J, with 22 bases between.

The chain is built from TRBV6-5 and TRBJ2-7; the D gene is possibly TRBD1 (6 bases). Germline V gene sequence: CDR1 MNHEY, CDR2 SVGAGI. This CDR3 contains 14 residues. Trimming took 4 bases from V and 5 from J, leaving 15 bases between them. The CDR3 protein is CASSLQGWVNEQYF. The CDR3 region has the DNA TGTGCCAGCAGTTTACAGGGATGGGTTAACGAGCAGTACTTC.

This clone has more than one count but fewer than ten. V is TRBV30 and J is TRBJ2-3, with a tentative D call TRBD2 (6 bases). CDR1 is GTSNPN and CDR2 is SVGIG in the germline V gene (reference sequence). This CDR3 has 15 residues. The V end lost 1 base, the J end lost 0 bases, and 11 bases lay between the germline ends. In DNA, the CDR3 is TGTGCCTGGAGTGCGGGAGCGGCCAGCACAGATACGCAGTATTTT. Translation: CAWSAGAASTDTQYF.

This clone appeared a few times. The chain uses TRBV29-1 and TRBJ1-4; D uncertain. V was trimmed by 7 bases and J by 0 bases, leaving 9 bases between them. Per the germline V gene, CDR1 is SQVTM and CDR2 is ANQGSEA. The CDR3 has 13 amino acids. In nucleotides, the CDR3 is TGCAGCGCCTCAATTGCAACTAATGAAAAACTGTTTTTT. This encodes CSASIATNEKLFF.

This clone came up a few times. The CDR3 DNA follows: TGTGCCAGCAGCCCCTGGACGGGTTTTAATTCACCCCTCCACTTT. This codes for CASSPWTGFNSPLHF. The rearrangement uses TRBV13 and TRBJ1-6; no clear D. Trimming left V 5 bases short and J 6 bases short, with 14 bases between. Germline-derived CDR1 and CDR2 are PRHDT and FYEKMQ (reference sequence). This CDR3 has 15 residues.